This TCR beta chain stems from a study of T-cell reconstitution after alpha-beta-depleted transplantation in children. Study-wide results and limits: It was reported that alpha-beta T cells came from several hundred expanded graft clones (about two months after transplant).

Preparing the TCRbeta library involved the use of unique molecular identifiers. Via MiXCR, TCRdb re-called the PCR reads, giving one row per CDR3 protein. The sample includes about 980,000 distinct CDR3 sequences, roughly 29% of them seen just once. The trim removed 5 bases at V and 10 bases at J, leaving 15 bases unmatched. This CDR3 comprises 17 residues. CDR1 and CDR2 (germline): SEHNR, FQNEAQ (reference sequence). There are a few counts of this clonotype. Its antigen remains unknown. The V gene is TRBV7-9, the J gene TRBJ1-6; 9 bases are a match to TRBD1. The clonotype originates from a boy under three years old who had a stem cell transplant for SCID, so the T cells may come from the graft donor. Sequencing was performed on PBMCs, mostly from graft donor cells, taken 360 days after TCRalphabeta/CD19-depleted stem cell transplant. The CDR3 loop is CASSRNTPGQGGSPLHF. The CDR3 DNA reads as TGTGCCAGCAGCCGAAACACACCGGGACAGGGCGGCTCACCCCTCCACTTT. The entire variable domain, with the rest obtained from reference TRBV7-9 and TRBJ1-6, is as follows: DTGVSQNPRHKITKRGQNVTFRCDPISEHNRLYWYRQTLGQGPEFLTYFQNEAQLEKSRLLSDRFSAERPKGSFSTLEIQRTEQGDSAMYLCASSRNTPGQGGSPLHFGNGTRLTVT.